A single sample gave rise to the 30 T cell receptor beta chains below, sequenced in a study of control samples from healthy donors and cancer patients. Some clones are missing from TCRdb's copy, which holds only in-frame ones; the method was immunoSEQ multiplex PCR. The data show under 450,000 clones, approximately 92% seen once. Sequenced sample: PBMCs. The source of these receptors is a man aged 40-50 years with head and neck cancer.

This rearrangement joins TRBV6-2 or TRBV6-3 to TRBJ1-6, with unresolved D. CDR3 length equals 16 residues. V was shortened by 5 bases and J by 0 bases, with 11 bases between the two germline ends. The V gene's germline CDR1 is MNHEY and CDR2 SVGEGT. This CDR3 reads CASSPYSSSYNSPLHF. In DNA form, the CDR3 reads TGTGCCAGCAGTCCGTACTCGAGCTCCTATAATTCACCCCTCCACTTT.

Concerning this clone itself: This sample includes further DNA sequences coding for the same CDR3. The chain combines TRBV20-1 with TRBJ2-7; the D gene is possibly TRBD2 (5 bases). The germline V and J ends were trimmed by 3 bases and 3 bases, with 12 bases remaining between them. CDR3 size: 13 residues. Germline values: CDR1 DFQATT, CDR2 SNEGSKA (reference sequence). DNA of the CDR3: TGCAGTGCTAGTGAGGGAGCGGTCTACGAGCAGTACTTC. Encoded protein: CSASEGAVYEQYF.

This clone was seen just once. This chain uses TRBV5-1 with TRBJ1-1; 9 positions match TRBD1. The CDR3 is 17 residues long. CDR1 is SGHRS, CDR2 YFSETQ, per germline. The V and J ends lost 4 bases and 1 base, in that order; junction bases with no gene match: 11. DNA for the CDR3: TGCGCCAGCAGCACGCTAGGACAGGGGCTCTCGAACACTGAAGCTTTCTTT. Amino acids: CASSTLGQGLSNTEAFF.

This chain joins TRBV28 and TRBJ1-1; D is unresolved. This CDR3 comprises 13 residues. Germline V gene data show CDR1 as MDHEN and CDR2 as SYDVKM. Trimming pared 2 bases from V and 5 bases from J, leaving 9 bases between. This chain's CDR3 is CASSLVHLTEAFF. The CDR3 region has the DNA TGTGCCAGCAGTTTAGTACATTTGACTGAAGCTTTCTTT.

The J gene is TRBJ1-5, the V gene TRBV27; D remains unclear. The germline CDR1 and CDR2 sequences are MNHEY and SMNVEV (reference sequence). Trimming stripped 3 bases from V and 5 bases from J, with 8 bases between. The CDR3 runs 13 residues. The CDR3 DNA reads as TGTGCCAGCAGTTTTCTTGGAGATCAGCCCCAGCATTTT. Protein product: CASSFLGDQPQHF.

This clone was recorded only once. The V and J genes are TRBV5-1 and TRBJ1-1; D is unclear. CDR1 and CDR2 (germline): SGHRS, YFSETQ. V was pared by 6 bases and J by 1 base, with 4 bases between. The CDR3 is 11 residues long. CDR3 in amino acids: CASTGNTEAFF. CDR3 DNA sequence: TGCGCCAGCACGGGGAACACTGAAGCTTTCTTT. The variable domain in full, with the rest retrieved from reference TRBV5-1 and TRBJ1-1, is KAGVTQTPRYLIKTRGQQVTLSCSPISGHRSVSWYQQTPGQGLQFLFEYFSETQRNKGNFPGRFSGRQFSNSRSEMNVSTLELGDSALYLCASTGNTEAFFGQGTRLTVV.

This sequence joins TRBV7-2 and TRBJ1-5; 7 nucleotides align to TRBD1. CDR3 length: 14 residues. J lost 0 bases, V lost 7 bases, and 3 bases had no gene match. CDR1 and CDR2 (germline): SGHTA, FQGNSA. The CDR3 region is CASTQGGSNQPQHF. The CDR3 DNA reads TGTGCCAGCACCCAGGGGGGTAGCAATCAGCCCCAGCATTTT.

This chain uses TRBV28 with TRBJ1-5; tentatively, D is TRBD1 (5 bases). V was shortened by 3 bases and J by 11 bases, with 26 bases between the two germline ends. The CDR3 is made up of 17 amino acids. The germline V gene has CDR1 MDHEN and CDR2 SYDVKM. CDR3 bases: TGTGCCAGCAGTTTGAACTCCCCGGGAACCCGGGAGGGGACCCAGCATTTT. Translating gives CASSLNSPGTREGTQHF.

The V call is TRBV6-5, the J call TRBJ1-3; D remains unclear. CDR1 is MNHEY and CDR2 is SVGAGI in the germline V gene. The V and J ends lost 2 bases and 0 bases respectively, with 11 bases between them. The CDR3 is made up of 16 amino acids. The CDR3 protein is CASSYRVGDSGNTIYF. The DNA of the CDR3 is TGTGCCAGCAGTTACCGGGTGGGCGACTCTGGAAACACCATATATTTT.

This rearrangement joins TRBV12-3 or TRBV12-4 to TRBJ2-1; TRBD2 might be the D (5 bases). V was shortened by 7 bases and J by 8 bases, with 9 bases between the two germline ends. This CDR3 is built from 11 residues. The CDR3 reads CASTPRDEQFF. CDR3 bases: TGTGCCAGCACCCCGAGGGATGAGCAGTTCTTC.

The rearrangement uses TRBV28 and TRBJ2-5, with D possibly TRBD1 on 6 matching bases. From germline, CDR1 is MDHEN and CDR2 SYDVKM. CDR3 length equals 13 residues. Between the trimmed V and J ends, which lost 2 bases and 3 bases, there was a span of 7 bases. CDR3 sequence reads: CASSLGGEETQYF. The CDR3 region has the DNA TGTGCCAGCAGTTTAGGGGGCGAAGAGACCCAGTACTTC.

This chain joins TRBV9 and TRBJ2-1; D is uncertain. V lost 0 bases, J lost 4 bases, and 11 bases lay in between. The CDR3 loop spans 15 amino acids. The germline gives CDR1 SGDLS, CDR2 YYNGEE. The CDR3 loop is CASSVGYGPYNEQFF. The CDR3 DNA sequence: TGTGCCAGCAGCGTAGGATATGGTCCTTACAATGAGCAGTTCTTC.

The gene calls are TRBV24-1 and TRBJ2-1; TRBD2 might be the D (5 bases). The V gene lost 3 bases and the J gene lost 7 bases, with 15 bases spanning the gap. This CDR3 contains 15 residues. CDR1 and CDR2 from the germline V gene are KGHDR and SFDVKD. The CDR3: CATSDPLIRRNEQFF. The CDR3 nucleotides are TGTGCCACCAGTGATCCCCTCATCCGGAGGAATGAGCAGTTCTTC.

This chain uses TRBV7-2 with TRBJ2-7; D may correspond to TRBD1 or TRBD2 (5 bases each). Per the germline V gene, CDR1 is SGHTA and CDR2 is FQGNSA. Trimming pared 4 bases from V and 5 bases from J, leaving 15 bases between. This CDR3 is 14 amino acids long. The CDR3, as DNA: TGTGCCAGCAGCTCCTTCAAAGGGACGGACGAGCAGTACTTC. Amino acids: CASSSFKGTDEQYF.

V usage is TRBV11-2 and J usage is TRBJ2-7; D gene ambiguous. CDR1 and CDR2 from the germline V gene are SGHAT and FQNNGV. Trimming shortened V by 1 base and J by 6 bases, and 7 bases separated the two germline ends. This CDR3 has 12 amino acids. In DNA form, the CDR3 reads TGTGCCAGCAGCTTAGTACTCTCCGAGCAGTACTTC. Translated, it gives CASSLVLSEQYF.

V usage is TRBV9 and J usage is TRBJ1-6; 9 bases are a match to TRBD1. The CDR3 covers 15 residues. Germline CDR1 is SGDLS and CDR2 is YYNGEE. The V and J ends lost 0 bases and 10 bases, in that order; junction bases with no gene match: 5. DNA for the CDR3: TGTGCCAGCAGCGTAGAAAGGACAGGGGTATCACCCCTCCACTTT. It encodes CASSVERTGVSPLHF.

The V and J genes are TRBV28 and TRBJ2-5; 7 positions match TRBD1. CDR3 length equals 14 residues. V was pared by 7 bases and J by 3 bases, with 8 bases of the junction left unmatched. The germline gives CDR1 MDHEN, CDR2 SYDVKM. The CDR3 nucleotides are TGTGCCAGCAAAGGGACAGCCTCTAAAGAGACCCAGTACTTC. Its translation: CASKGTASKETQYF.

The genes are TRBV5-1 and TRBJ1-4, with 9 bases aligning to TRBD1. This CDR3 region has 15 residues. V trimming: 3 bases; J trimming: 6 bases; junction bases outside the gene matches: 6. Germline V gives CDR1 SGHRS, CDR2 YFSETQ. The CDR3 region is CASSSSTGGYEKLFF. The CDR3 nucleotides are TGCGCCAGCAGCTCTTCGACAGGGGGATATGAAAAACTGTTTTTT.

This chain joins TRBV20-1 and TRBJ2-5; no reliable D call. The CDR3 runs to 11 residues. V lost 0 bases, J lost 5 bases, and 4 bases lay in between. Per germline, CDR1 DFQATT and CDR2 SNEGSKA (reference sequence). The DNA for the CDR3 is TGCAGTGCTAGAGATGAGGAGACCCAGTACTTC. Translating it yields CSARDEETQYF.

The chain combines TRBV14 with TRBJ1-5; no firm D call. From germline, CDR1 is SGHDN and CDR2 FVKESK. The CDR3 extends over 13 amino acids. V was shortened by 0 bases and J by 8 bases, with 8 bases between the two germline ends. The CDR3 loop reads CASSQDPRKPQHF. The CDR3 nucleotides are TGTGCCAGCAGCCAAGATCCCCGGAAGCCCCAGCATTTT.

This CDR3 reads CASSQPGASSYEQYF. The CDR3 nucleotides are TGTGCCAGCAGCCAACCAGGCGCCAGCTCCTACGAGCAGTACTTC. The gene calls are TRBV7-6 and TRBJ2-7, with D unresolved. The ends were cut back, 5 bases at V and 0 bases at J, with 14 bases in the middle. Germline CDR1 reads SGHVS; CDR2 reads FNYEAQ. This CDR3 contains 15 residues.

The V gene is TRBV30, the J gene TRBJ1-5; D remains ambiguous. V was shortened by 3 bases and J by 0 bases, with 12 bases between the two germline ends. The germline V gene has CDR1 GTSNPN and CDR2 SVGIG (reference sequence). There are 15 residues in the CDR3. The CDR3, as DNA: TGTGCCTGGAGCGTCCAGTCCGTTAGCAATCAGCCCCAGCATTTT. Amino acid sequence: CAWSVQSVSNQPQHF.

The CDR3 nucleotides read TGTGCCAGCAGCCCACATAGGACAGGGGGCGGAGATACGCAGTATTTT. It translates to CASSPHRTGGGDTQYF. The rearrangement links TRBV7-2 to TRBJ2-3, with 11 bases that match TRBD1. Germline V gene sequence: CDR1 SGHTA, CDR2 FQGNSA. The trim removed 5 bases at V and 5 bases at J, leaving 9 bases unmatched. This CDR3 comprises 16 residues.

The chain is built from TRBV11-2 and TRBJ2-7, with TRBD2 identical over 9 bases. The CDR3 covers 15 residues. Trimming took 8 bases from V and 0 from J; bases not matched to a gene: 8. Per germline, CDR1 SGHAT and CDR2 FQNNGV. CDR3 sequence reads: CASATQRGASYEQYF. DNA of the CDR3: TGTGCCAGCGCGACTCAGCGGGGGGCCTCCTACGAGCAGTACTTC.

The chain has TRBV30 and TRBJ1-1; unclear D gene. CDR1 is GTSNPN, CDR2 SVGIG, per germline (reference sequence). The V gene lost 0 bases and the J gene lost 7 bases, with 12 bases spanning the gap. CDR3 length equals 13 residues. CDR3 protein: CAWSVERRGEAFF. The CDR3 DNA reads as TGTGCCTGGAGTGTAGAGAGACGGGGTGAAGCTTTCTTT.

DNA of the CDR3: TGTGCCAGCAGTTCCGGACAGGGGGTTTACAATGAGCAGTTCTTC. Residues: CASSSGQGVYNEQFF. The J gene is TRBJ2-1, the V gene TRBV7-8; 10 bases fit TRBD1. There are 15 residues in the CDR3. Germline loops: CDR1 SGHVS, CDR2 FQNEAQ. J gave up 4 bases and V 6 bases, and 6 bases lay outside the gene matches.

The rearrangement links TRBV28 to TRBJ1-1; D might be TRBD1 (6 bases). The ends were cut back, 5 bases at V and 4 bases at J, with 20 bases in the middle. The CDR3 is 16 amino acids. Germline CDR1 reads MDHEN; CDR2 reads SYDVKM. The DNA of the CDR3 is TGTGCCAGCAGTATATCCTTTTGGGGGGCCCCCACTGAAGCTTTCTTT. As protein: CASSISFWGAPTEAFF.

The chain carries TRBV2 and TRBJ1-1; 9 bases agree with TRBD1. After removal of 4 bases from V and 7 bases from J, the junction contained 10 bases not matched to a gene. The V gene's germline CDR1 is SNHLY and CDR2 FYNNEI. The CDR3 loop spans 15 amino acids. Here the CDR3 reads CASSVSRGTGHEAFF. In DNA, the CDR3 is TGTGCCAGCAGTGTGAGTAGGGGGACAGGGCATGAAGCTTTCTTT.

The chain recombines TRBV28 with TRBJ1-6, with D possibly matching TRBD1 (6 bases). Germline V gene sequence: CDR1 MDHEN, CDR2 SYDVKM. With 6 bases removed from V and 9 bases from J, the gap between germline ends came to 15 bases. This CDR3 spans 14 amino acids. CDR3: CASRVTTGISPLHF. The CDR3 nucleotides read TGTGCCAGCAGAGTCACCACAGGGATTTCACCCCTCCACTTT.

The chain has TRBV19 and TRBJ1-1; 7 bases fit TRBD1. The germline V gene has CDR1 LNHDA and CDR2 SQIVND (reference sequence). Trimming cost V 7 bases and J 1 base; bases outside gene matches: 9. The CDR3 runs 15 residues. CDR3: CASTSQGRGNTEAFF. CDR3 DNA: TGTGCCAGTACCTCACAGGGGCGCGGGAACACTGAAGCTTTCTTT.